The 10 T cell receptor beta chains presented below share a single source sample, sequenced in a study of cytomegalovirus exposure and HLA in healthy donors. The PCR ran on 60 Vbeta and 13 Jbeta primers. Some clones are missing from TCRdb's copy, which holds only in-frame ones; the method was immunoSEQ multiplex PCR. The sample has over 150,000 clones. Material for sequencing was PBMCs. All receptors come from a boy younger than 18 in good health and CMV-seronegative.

CDR3 DNA: TGTGCCAGTAGTTTCTCTCTTGGACAGGGAAACTATGGCTACACCTTC. This codes for CASSFSLGQGNYGYTF. The rearrangement links TRBV19 to TRBJ1-2; 8 nucleotides align to TRBD1. The CDR3 is 16 residues long. The V and J ends lost 5 bases and 2 bases, in that order; junction bases with no gene match: 10. Germline CDR1 LNHDA, CDR2 SQIVND (reference sequence).

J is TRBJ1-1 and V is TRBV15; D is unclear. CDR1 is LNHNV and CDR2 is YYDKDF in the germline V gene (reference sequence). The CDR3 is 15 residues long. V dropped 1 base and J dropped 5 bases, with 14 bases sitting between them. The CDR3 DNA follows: TGTGCCACCAGCAGAGTATCCGGTCCGGGGACTGAAGCTTTCTTT. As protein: CATSRVSGPGTEAFF.

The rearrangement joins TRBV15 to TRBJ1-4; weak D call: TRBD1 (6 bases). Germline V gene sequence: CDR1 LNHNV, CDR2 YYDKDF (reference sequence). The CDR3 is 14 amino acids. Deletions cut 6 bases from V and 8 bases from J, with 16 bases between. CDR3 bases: TGTGCCACCAGTGGGGGCCAGCCTGGGGAAAAACTGTTTTTT. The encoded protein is CATSGGQPGEKLFF.

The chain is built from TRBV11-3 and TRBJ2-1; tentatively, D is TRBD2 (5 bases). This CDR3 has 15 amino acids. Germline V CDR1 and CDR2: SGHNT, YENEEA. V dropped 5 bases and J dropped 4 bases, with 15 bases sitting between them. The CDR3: CASSQDSTLYNEQFF. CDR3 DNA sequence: TGTGCCAGCAGCCAGGACTCAACGCTTTACAATGAGCAGTTCTTC. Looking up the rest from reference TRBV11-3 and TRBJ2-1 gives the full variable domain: EAGVVQSPRYKIIEKKQPVAFWCNPISGHNTLYWYLQNLGQGPELLIRYENEEAVDDSQLPKDRFSAERLKGVDSTLKIQPAELGDSAVYLCASSQDSTLYNEQFFGPGTRLTVL.

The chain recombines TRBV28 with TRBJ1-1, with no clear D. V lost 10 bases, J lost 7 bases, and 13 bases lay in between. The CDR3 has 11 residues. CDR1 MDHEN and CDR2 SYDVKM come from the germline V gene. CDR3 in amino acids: CATLLRDEAFF. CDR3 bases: TGTGCCACCCTCTTGAGGGATGAAGCTTTCTTT.

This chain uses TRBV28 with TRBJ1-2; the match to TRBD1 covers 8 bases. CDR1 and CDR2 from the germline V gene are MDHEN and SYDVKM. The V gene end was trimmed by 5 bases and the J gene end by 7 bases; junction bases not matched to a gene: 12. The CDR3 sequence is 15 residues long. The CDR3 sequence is CASSLDRVMSRGYTF. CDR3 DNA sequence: TGTGCCAGCAGTCTGGACAGGGTGATGTCGCGTGGCTACACCTTC.

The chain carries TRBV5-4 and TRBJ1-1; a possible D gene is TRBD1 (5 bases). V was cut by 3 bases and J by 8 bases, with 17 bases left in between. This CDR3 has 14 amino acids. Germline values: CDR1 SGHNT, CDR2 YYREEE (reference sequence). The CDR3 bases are TGTGCCAGCAGCTCGCGAAAGACCAGGGCCGAAGCTTTCTTT. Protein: CASSSRKTRAEAFF.

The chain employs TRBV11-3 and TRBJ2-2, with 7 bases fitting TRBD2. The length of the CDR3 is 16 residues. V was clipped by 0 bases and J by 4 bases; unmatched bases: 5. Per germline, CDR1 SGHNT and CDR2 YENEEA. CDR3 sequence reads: CASSLEGLGGTGELFF. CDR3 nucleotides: TGTGCCAGCAGCTTAGAAGGACTAGGTGGCACCGGGGAGCTGTTTTTT.

This chain's CDR3 is CASSIGHRDSNQPQHF. For the CDR3, the DNA is TGTGCCAGTAGTATAGGCCACAGGGATAGCAATCAGCCCCAGCATTTT. The V gene is TRBV19, the J gene TRBJ1-5; a weak D match, TRBD1 (6 bases). Per germline, CDR1 LNHDA and CDR2 SQIVND (reference sequence). V shed 1 base and J shed 0 bases, with 10 bases lying between them. This CDR3 spans 16 amino acids.

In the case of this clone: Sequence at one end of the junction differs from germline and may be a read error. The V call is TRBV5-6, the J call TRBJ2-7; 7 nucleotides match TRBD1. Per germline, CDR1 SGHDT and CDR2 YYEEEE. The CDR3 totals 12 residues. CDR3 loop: CASSLRSGQIHF. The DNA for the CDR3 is TGTGCCAGCAGCTTGAGGTCGGGACAGATACACTTC.